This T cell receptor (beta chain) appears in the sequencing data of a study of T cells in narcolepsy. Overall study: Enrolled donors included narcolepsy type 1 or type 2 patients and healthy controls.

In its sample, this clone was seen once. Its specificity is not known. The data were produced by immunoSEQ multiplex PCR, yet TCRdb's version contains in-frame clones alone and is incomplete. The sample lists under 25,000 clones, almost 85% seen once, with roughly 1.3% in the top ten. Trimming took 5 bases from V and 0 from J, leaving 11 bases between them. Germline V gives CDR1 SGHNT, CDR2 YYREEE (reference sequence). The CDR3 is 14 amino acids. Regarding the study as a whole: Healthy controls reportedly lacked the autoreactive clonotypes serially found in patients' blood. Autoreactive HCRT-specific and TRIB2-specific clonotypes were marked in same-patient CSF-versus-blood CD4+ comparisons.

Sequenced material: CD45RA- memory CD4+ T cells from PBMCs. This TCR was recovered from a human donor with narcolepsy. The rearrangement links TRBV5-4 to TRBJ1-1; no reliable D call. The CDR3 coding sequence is TGTGCCAGCAGGCGGAGGGAAATGAACACTGAAGCTTTCTTT. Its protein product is CASRRREMNTEAFF.